Each of the 9 T cell receptor beta chains below was sequenced from the same sample in a study of cytomegalovirus exposure and HLA in healthy donors. The PCR was carried out with 60 Vbeta primers and 13 Jbeta primers. TCRdb's table, derived via immunoSEQ multiplex PCR, lists solely in-frame clones and lacks some. The sample lists around 270,000 clones, 75% to 85% occurring once. Sequencing was carried out using PBMCs. Receptors originate from a girl aged 2-10 years in good health and CMV-seronegative.

J is TRBJ1-3 and V is TRBV6-5; D ambiguous. Germline V gene data show CDR1 as MNHEY and CDR2 as SVGAGI. CDR3 length equals 13 residues. Trimming stripped 5 bases from V and 4 bases from J, with 9 bases between. CDR3 sequence reads: CASSEQYGNTIYF. In DNA, the CDR3 is TGTGCCAGCAGTGAACAATACGGAAACACCATATATTTT.

In its sample, this clone was seen once. The V and J genes are TRBV28 and TRBJ1-6; D possibly corresponds to TRBD1 (5 bases). This CDR3 contains 14 residues. Germline CDR1 is MDHEN and CDR2 is SYDVKM. V was pared by 2 bases and J by 10 bases, with 12 bases between. The CDR3 reads CASSLGGGLSPLHF. Written as DNA, the CDR3 is TGTGCCAGCAGTTTAGGCGGGGGTTTATCACCCCTCCACTTT.

J is TRBJ2-1 and V is TRBV2; 9 positions match TRBD2. The germline V gene encodes CDR1 SNHLY and CDR2 FYNNEI. The CDR3 sequence is 18 residues long. Unmatched junction bases numbered 12, after V lost 6 bases and J lost 0 bases. The CDR3 DNA follows: TGTGCCAGCAGCCCCCCAGCGGGAGGACAAAGCTCCTACAATGAGCAGTTCTTC. Protein sequence: CASSPPAGGQSSYNEQFF.

V and J are TRBV5-4 and TRBJ2-7; D gene ambiguous. CDR3 length equals 13 residues. Germline V gene data show CDR1 as SGHNT and CDR2 as YYREEE (reference sequence). V lost 1 base to trimming and J lost 3 bases, with 8 bases between them. The CDR3 DNA reads TGTGCCAGCAGCTTGAACACTAACTACGAGCAGTACTTC. Protein: CASSLNTNYEQYF.

The chain combines TRBV7-8 with TRBJ1-1, with D unresolved. The CDR3 extends over 16 amino acids. CDR1 SGHVS and CDR2 FQNEAQ come from the germline V gene. V dropped 5 bases and J dropped 1 base, with 17 bases sitting between them. CDR3 loop: CASSQPRSTPNTEAFF. The CDR3 coding sequence is TGTGCCAGCAGCCAACCCAGGTCCACCCCGAACACTGAAGCTTTCTTT.

DNA of the CDR3: TGCGCCAGCAGCTTGGGGACAGAGTTCTATGGCTACACCTTC. This sequence encodes CASSLGTEFYGYTF. The gene calls are TRBV5-1 and TRBJ1-2; maybe TRBD1 (6 bases). CDR3 length: 14 amino acids. V was pared by 0 bases and J by 4 bases, with 10 bases between. CDR1 and CDR2 (germline): SGHRS, YFSETQ.

This clone was detected once. CDR3 nucleotides: TGTGCCAGCAGCCAAGAAAGAGGCGAAGCTTTCTTT. Its protein product is CASSQERGEAFF. The chain recombines TRBV4-2 with TRBJ1-1; D remains ambiguous. This CDR3 contains 12 residues. V lost 0 bases and J 8 bases, leaving 7 bases between the germline ends. Germline assignment: CDR1 LGHNA and CDR2 YNFKEQ.

The chain is built from TRBV4-2 and TRBJ2-5; 8 bases match TRBD2. V shed 5 bases and J 3 bases; nucleotides not matched to a gene: 5. The CDR3 runs 14 residues. CDR1 LGHNA and CDR2 YNFKEQ come from the germline V gene. CDR3 in DNA: TGTGCCAGCAGCGACGGGACTAGAGAAGAGACCCAGTACTTC. Amino acid sequence: CASSDGTREETQYF.

A remark on this clone: One end of the junction fails to match germline, which may point to a read error. V usage is TRBV6-1 and J usage is TRBJ2-7, with 7 positions matching TRBD2. The CDR3 spans 14 residues. Germline V gene sequence: CDR1 MNHNS, CDR2 SASEGT. CDR3 sequence: CASSEGAGVLEQYF. CDR3 coding DNA: TGTGCCAGCAGCGAAGGGGCGGGAGTACTCGAGCAGTACTTC.